This TCR beta chain stems from a study of CD8 T cells in Susac syndrome. CD8+ and CD4+ T cells taken from blood had their TCR beta sequenced. A word on this clonotype: Antigen specificity is unknown.

RNA was extracted with the RNeasy kit, and a quantity of roughly 0.45 to 1 ug was reverse transcribed using random hexamers. Multiplex immunoSEQ PCR targeted 54 Vbeta and 13 Jbeta TCR beta segments. TCRdb recomputed calls from the immunoSEQ multiplex PCR reads with MiXCR, one row per CDR3 protein. In the table there are approximately 76,000 distinct CDR3 sequences, approximately 94% of which are singletons. Study conclusions and caveats: The number of individuals included in the study's TCR sequencing and HLA analysis was acknowledged as relatively small.

The sequencing input was CD8+ T cells from PBMCs. The TCR comes from a human donor with multiple sclerosis.

In nucleotides, the CDR3 is TGCAGCGTCCAAGGGATCTTCGGACGGACAGAGACCCAGTACTTC. This encodes CSVQGIFGRTETQYF. V usage is TRBV29-1 and J usage is TRBJ2-5; D is unresolved. The CDR3 sequence is 15 residues long. Per germline, CDR1 SQVTM and CDR2 ANQGSEA. The V gene lost 6 bases and the J gene lost 4 bases, with 21 bases spanning the gap.